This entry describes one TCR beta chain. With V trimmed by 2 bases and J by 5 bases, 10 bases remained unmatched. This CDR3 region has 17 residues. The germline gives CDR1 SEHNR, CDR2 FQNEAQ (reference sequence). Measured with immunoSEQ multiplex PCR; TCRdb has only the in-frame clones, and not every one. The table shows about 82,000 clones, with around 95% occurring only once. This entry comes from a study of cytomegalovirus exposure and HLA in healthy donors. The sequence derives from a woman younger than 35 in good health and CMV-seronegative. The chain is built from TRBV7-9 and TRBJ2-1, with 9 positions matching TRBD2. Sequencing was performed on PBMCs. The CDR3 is CASSLKGGSSGNNEQFF. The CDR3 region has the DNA TGTGCCAGCAGCTTAAAGGGGGGGTCTAGCGGGAACAATGAGCAGTTCTTC.